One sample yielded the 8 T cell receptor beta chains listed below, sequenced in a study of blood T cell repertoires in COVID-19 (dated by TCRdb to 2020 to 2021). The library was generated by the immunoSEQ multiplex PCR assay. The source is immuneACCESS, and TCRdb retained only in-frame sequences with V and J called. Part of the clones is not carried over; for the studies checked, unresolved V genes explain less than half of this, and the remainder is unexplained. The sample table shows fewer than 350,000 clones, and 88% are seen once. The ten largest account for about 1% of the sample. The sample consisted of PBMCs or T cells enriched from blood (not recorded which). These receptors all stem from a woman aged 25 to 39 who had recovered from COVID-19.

This CDR3 reads CATSRDEEGLFEKLFF. CDR3 sequence (DNA): TGTGCCACCAGCAGAGATGAGGAGGGGTTATTTGAAAAACTGTTTTTT. The chain carries TRBV15 and TRBJ1-4, with D possibly matching TRBD1 (5 bases). The CDR3 contains 16 residues. CDR1 is LNHNV, CDR2 YYDKDF, per germline (reference sequence). Trimming took 0 bases from V and 7 from J, leaving 15 bases between them.

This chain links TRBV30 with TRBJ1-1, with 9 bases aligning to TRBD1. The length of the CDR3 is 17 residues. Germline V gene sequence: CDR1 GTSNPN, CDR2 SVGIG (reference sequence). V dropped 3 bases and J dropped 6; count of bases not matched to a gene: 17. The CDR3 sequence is CAWSITGTGRFYAEAFF. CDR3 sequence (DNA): TGTGCCTGGAGCATAACCGGGACAGGGAGGTTTTATGCTGAAGCTTTCTTT.

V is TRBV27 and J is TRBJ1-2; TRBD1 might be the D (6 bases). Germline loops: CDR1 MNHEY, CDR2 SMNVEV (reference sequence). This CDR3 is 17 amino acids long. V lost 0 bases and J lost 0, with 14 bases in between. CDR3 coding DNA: TGTGCCAGCAGTTTATCGAGTGCAGGGGCAGCTAACTATGGCTACACCTTC. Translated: CASSLSSAGAANYGYTF.

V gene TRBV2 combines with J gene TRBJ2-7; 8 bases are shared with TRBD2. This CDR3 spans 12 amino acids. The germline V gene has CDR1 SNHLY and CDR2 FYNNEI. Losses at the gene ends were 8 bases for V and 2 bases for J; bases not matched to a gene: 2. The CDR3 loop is CASRGGPYEQYF. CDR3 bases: TGTGCCAGCCGGGGGGGACCCTACGAGCAGTACTTC. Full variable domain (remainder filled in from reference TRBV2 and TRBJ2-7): EPEVTQTPSHQVTQMGQEVILRCVPISNHLYFYWYRQILGQKVEFLVSFYNNEISEKSEIFDDQFSVERPDGSNFTLKIRSTKLEDSAMYFCASRGGPYEQYFGPGTRLTVT.

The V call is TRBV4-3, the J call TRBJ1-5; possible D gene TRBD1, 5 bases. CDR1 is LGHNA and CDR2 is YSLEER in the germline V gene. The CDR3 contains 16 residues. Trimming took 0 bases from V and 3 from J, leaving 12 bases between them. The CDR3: CASSQELTAFNQPQHF. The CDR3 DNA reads TGCGCCAGCAGCCAAGAACTGACAGCTTTCAATCAGCCCCAGCATTTT.

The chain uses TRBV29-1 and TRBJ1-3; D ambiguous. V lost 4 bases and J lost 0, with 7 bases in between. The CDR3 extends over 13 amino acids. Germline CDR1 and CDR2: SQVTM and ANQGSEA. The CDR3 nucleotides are TGCAGCGTTGGTGGCGGCTCTGGAAACACCATATATTTT. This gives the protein CSVGGGSGNTIYF. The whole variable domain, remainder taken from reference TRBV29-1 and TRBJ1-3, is SAVISQKPSRDICQRGTSLTIQCQVDSQVTMMFWYRQQPGQSLTLIATANQGSEATYESGFVIDKFPISRPNLTFSTLTVSNMSPEDSSIYLCSVGGGSGNTIYFGEGSWLTVV.

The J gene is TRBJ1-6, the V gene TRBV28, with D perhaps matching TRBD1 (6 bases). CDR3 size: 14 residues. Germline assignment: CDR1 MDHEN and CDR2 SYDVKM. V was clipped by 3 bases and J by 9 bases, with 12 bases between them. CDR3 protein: CASSLTGLTSPLHF. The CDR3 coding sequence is TGTGCCAGCAGTTTGACAGGCCTTACTTCACCCCTCCACTTT.

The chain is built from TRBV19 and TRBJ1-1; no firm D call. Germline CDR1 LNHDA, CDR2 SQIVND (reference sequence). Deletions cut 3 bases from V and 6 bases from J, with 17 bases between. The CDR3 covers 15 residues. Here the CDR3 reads CASSILPPRAAEAFF. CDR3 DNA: TGTGCCAGTAGTATTCTACCTCCACGAGCGGCTGAAGCTTTCTTT.